This TCR beta chain was recovered during a study of T cell responses to AZD1222 COVID-19 vaccine. Study-wide points: A rise in Spike-specific TCR breadth and depth followed two AZD1222 doses. Reports indicate that nearly half of spike-specific TCRs are directed at unmutated variant regions. CD4 TCRs associated with vaccination spanned spike, dominating at 160-218 and 743-854.

Measured with immunoSEQ multiplex PCR; TCRdb has only the in-frame clones, and not every one. Here the sample spans about 56,000 clones, 80% to 90% being singletons. Note on this clone: The antigen is unknown.

The clonotype comes from an adult who received the AZD1222 COVID-19 vaccine. The sample was peripheral blood, taken 28 days after the second AZD1222 dose.

The CDR3 coding sequence is TGTGCCAGCAGCCCGCAGGGACAGGGGGAGTCGGGAACCGGGGAGCTGTTTTTT. Its protein product is CASSPQGQGESGTGELFF. This chain uses TRBV21-1 with TRBJ2-2; no DNA check was done on the table's D call, TRBD1. TRBV21-1 is labeled a pseudogene. The CDR3 spans 18 residues.